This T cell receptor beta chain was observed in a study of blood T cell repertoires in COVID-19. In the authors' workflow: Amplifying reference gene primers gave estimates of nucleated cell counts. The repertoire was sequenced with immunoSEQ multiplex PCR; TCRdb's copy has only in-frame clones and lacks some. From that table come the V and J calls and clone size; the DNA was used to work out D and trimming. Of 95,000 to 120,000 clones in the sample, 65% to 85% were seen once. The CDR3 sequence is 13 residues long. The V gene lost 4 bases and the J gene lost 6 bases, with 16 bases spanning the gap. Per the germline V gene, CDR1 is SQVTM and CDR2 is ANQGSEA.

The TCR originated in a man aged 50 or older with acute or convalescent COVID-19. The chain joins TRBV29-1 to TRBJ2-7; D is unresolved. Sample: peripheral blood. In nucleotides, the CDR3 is TGCAGCGTTGCGGTCGAGGCGTCCGGCGAGCAGTACTTC. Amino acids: CSVAVEASGEQYF.